This passage covers 10 T cell receptor beta chains from one sample sequenced in a study of prognosis after radiotherapy for stage I lung cancer. Two-round multiplex PCR amplified TCR beta CDR3 from genomic DNA. Every TRBV and TRBJ gene had its own specific primer in first-round PCR. TCRdb re-called the multiplex PCR reads through MiXCR, storing one row per CDR3 protein. This table holds approximately 17,000 distinct CDR3 sequences, around 29% found once. Specimen: PBMCs, collected before or after stereotactic body radiation therapy (not recorded which). All receptors derive from a donor of 50 years or more with non-small cell lung cancer.

Notes on this clonotype: At one boundary the junction diverges from the germline segment, which might be a read error. DNA for the CDR3: TGTGCCAGCAATGAATTCGGGAGGACCTCCAACAATGAGCAGTTCTTC. This encodes CASNEFGRTSNNEQFF. The chain carries TRBV6-9 and TRBJ2-1; 7 nucleotides line up with TRBD2. The CDR3 contains 16 residues. Germline assignment: CDR1 MNHGY and CDR2 SVAAGI.

This clonotype was counted at least ten times. V usage is TRBV11-3 and J usage is TRBJ2-7; 9 bases align to TRBD2. Germline V CDR1 and CDR2: SGHNT, YENEEA. V was clipped by 1 base and J by 3 bases; unmatched bases: 4. The CDR3 is 15 amino acids. The CDR3 protein is CASSLAREGGYEQYF. The CDR3 DNA follows: TGTGCCAGCAGCTTAGCGCGGGAGGGTGGCTACGAGCAGTACTTC.

A word on this clonotype: Since a much larger clone is just one base distant, this may be a read error. This chain uses TRBV20-1 with TRBJ2-2; possibly TRBD1 for D (6 bases). The CDR3 is made up of 16 amino acids. Germline CDR1 is DFQATT and CDR2 is SNEGSKA (reference sequence). CDR3 DNA sequence: TGCAGTGCTAGATTGCGGCGAGTGGGGGCCACCGCGGAGCTGTTTTTT. Its translation is CSARLRRVGATAELFF.

This clonotype was picked up many times. This sequence joins TRBV19 and TRBJ2-1; 10 bases match TRBD2. With V trimmed by 1 base and J by 7 bases, 16 bases remained unmatched. Germline CDR1 and CDR2: LNHDA and SQIVND (reference sequence). The CDR3 loop spans 19 amino acids. Here the CDR3 reads CASSIASPGDLAGANEQFF. The CDR3 region has the DNA TGTGCCAGTAGTATAGCCTCTCCCGGGGATCTAGCGGGAGCTAATGAGCAGTTCTTC.

Details on this clonotype: At one end the junction does not follow the germline gene, possibly because of a read error. The chain combines TRBV6-1 with TRBJ2-3; no definite D call. The CDR3 has 15 residues. Germline V gives CDR1 MNHNS, CDR2 SASEGT. This chain's CDR3 is CVSSDIEPRTDTQYF. The CDR3 nucleotides read TGTGTCAGCAGTGACATCGAGCCGAGGACAGATACGCAGTATTTT.

A note on this clonotype: A read error is likely here: a far larger clone is one base away. The chain recombines TRBV9 with TRBJ2-7; D perhaps matches TRBD2 (7 bases). Trimming pared 5 bases from V and 2 bases from J, leaving 26 bases between. Germline V CDR1 and CDR2: SGDLS, YYNGEE. The CDR3 has 18 amino acids. CDR3 sequence: CASRPKAWGSGTTYEQYF. The CDR3, as DNA: TGTGCCAGCAGACCCAAGGCCTGGGGGAGCGGGACAACCTACGAGCAGTACTTC.

In this sample, this clonotype turned up many times. The chain combines TRBV20-1 with TRBJ2-3; 8 bases line up with TRBD2. Germline CDR1 reads DFQATT; CDR2 reads SNEGSKA (reference sequence). Trimming at V came to 0 bases and at J to 3 bases, leaving 8 bases not matched to a gene. The CDR3 loop spans 16 amino acids. This CDR3 reads CSARDSEREWTDTQYF. The DNA of the CDR3 is TGCAGTGCTAGAGATAGTGAGCGGGAGTGGACAGATACGCAGTATTTT.

This clonotype appeared many times. CDR3 bases: TGTGCCACCAACGGGGTAAAGGACAACACAGATACGCAGTATTTT. Translation: CATNGVKDNTDTQYF. The rearrangement uses TRBV24-1 and TRBJ2-3, with D perhaps assigned TRBD1 or TRBD2 (5 bases each). The CDR3 contains 15 residues. Trimming cost V 8 bases and J 2 bases, with 16 bases left between them. Germline V gene data show CDR1 as KGHDR and CDR2 as SFDVKD.

This clonotype was picked up many times. The J gene is TRBJ2-1, the V gene TRBV20-1; 11 nucleotides align to TRBD2. Trimming cost V 6 bases and J 9 bases; bases outside gene matches: 10. This CDR3 is 14 amino acids long. Germline lookup yields CDR1 DFQATT and CDR2 SNEGSKA (reference sequence). CDR3 residues: CSAPGSGRAGEQFF. CDR3 nucleotide sequence: TGCAGTGCCCCGGGTAGCGGGAGGGCCGGTGAGCAGTTCTTC.

This chain links TRBV6-1 with TRBJ2-6, with TRBD1 matching over 11 bases. Germline V CDR1 and CDR2: MNHNS, SASEGT. V gave up 7 bases and J gave up 1 base; unmatched junction bases: 9. CDR3 length equals 18 residues. The CDR3 loop is CASTFPGQGASGANVLTF. The CDR3, as DNA: TGTGCCAGCACCTTCCCCGGACAGGGGGCGTCTGGGGCCAACGTCCTGACTTTC.